The 10 T cell receptor beta chains below come from one sample, sequenced in a study of spatial heterogeneity in lung cancer. The time point denotes: sample taken at primary tumor resection. Without sorting, whole RNA was sequenced from tumor, nontumor lung or frozen PBMC. One entry per CDR3 protein, called by TCRdb with MiXCR from the 5' RACE reads. The table includes roughly 48,000 distinct CDR3 sequences, roughly 5.7% detected once. The starting material was PBMCs, obtained at surgery. These TCRs come from a male donor with early-stage non-small cell lung cancer.

This clonotype came up many times. The chain links TRBV6-6 to TRBJ2-7; D is uncertain. There are 15 residues in the CDR3. CDR1 MNHNY and CDR2 SVGAGI come from the germline V gene (reference sequence). The V and J ends lost 7 bases and 4 bases respectively, with 20 bases between them. In DNA, the CDR3 is TGTGCCAGCACCGAAAGACCGTGGGAAGATTACGAGCAGTACTTC. Protein: CASTERPWEDYEQYF.

The sample holds many counts of this clonotype. CDR3 sequence: CASSQIRASGSYNEQFF. Written as DNA, the CDR3 is TGTGCCAGCAGCCAAATTAGAGCTAGCGGGAGCTACAATGAGCAGTTCTTC. The rearrangement joins TRBV7-2 to TRBJ2-1; 10 positions match TRBD2. V lost 5 bases, J lost 3 bases, and 10 bases stayed unmatched. The CDR3 consists of 17 residues. Germline assignment: CDR1 SGHTA and CDR2 FQGNSA.

This clonotype was observed at least ten times. CDR3 sequence: CASSEQGRTSGNEQFF. In DNA, the CDR3 is TGTGCCAGCAGTGAGCAGGGTAGGACTAGCGGAAATGAGCAGTTCTTC. The chain has TRBV2 and TRBJ2-1; 10 nucleotides line up with TRBD2. The V gene end was trimmed by 3 bases and the J gene end by 7 bases; junction bases not matched to a gene: 9. CDR1 is SNHLY and CDR2 is FYNNEI in the germline V gene. The CDR3 loop spans 16 amino acids.

At least ten counts were recorded for this clonotype. The V call is TRBV7-9, the J call TRBJ2-7, with 12 positions matching TRBD2. CDR3 length: 17 residues. Germline assignment: CDR1 SEHNR and CDR2 FQNEAQ (reference sequence). Unmatched junction bases numbered 6, after V lost 0 bases and J lost 3 bases. The CDR3 DNA sequence: TGTGCCAGCAGCTTAGCGCGACTAGCGGGAGATTTCTACGAGCAGTACTTC. This translates into CASSLARLAGDFYEQYF.

In its sample, this clonotype was seen many times. The CDR3 protein is CASSEQFSSYEQYF. The CDR3 nucleotides are TGTGCCAGCAGTGAACAGTTTAGCTCCTACGAGCAGTACTTC. The V and J genes are TRBV2 and TRBJ2-7; D unclear. Germline loops: CDR1 SNHLY, CDR2 FYNNEI. With 2 bases removed from V and 0 bases from J, the gap between germline ends came to 8 bases. This CDR3 contains 14 residues.

This clonotype was picked up a small number of times. The genes are TRBV4-2 and TRBJ2-6; D perhaps matches TRBD2 (5 bases). V lost 9 bases to trimming and J lost 0 bases, with 9 bases between them. This CDR3 contains 14 residues. Germline assignment: CDR1 LGHNA and CDR2 YNFKEQ. CDR3 DNA sequence: TGTGCCAGTGGAAGCGGCTCTGGGGCCAACGTCCTGACTTTC. Translation gives CASGSGSGANVLTF.

This clonotype has at least ten counts. V usage is TRBV7-8 and J usage is TRBJ2-2; 8 bases are shared with TRBD2. V was clipped by 5 bases and J by 4 bases; unmatched bases: 12. The CDR3 loop spans 17 amino acids. The germline V gene encodes CDR1 SGHVS and CDR2 FQNEAQ. In nucleotides, the CDR3 is TGTGCCAGCAGCCCCCGCACGGCGGGAGGTAGCACCGGGGAGCTGTTTTTT. The encoded protein is CASSPRTAGGSTGELFF.

This clonotype has more than one count but fewer than ten. The chain has TRBV28 and TRBJ2-2; maybe TRBD2 (5 bases). Germline CDR1 reads MDHEN; CDR2 reads SYDVKM. The CDR3 extends over 14 amino acids. V was trimmed by 8 bases and J by 5 bases, leaving 15 bases between them. As DNA, the CDR3 is TGTGCCAGCTCTTTCAGTGGGGAGACCGGGGAGCTGTTTTTT. This translates into CASSFSGETGELFF.

Ten or more counts support this clonotype. This chain links TRBV2 with TRBJ2-3; D is unresolved. The V end lost 6 bases, the J end lost 6 bases, and 7 bases lay between the germline ends. Germline loops: CDR1 SNHLY, CDR2 FYNNEI. The CDR3 contains 11 residues. CDR3: CASRVMDTQYF. The CDR3 coding sequence is TGTGCCAGCAGGGTAATGGATACGCAGTATTTT.

The table lists this clonotype with many counts. The chain couples TRBV20-1 to TRBJ1-6, with 8 bases that match TRBD1. Germline V gene lookup returns CDR1 DFQATT and CDR2 SNEGSKA (reference sequence). The CDR3 extends over 16 amino acids. J was trimmed by 6 bases and V by 5 bases; bases with no gene match: 12. The CDR3: CSAESREQGGNSPLHF. CDR3 nucleotide sequence: TGCAGTGCTGAGTCCCGGGAACAGGGGGGTAATTCACCCCTCCACTTT.